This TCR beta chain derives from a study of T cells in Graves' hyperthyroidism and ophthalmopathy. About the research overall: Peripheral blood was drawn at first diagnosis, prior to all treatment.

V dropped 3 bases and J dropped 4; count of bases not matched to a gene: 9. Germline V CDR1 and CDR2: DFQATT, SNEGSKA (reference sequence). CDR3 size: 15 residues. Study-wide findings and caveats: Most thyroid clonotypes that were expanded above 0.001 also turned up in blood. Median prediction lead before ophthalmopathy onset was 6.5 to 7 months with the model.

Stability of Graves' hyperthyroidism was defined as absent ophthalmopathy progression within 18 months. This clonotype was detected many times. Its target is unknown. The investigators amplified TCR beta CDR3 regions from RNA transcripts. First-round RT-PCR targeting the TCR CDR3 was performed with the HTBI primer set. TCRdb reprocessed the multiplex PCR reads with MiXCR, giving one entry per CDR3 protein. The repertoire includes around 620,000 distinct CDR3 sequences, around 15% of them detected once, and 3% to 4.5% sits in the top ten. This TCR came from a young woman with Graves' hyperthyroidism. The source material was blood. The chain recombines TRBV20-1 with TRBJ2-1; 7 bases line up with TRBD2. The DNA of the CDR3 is TGCAGTGCTAGTCGGGACTACACCATATACAATGAGCAGTTCTTC. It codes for CSASRDYTIYNEQFF.